Shown below are 10 T cell receptor beta chains from a single sample sequenced in a study of blood T cell repertoires in COVID-19. Profiled with immunoSEQ multiplex PCR; TCRdb holds only in-frame clones, not every one. The sample lists 130,000 to 150,000 clones, more than 75% occurring once. The sequenced material came from peripheral blood. These receptors all come from a woman aged 50 to 65 with active or convalescent COVID-19.

V is TRBV2 and J is TRBJ1-5, with TRBD1 matching over 9 bases. V was pared by 6 bases and J by 6 bases, with 6 bases of the junction left unmatched. This CDR3 is built from 14 residues. Germline V lookup: CDR1 SNHLY, CDR2 FYNNEI. The CDR3 is CASSRQGGGQPQHF. CDR3 nucleotides: TGTGCCAGCAGCAGACAGGGGGGGGGTCAGCCCCAGCATTTT.

Only one count was recorded for this clone. The genes are TRBV6-5 and TRBJ2-3; D possibly corresponds to TRBD2 (6 bases). Germline CDR1 is MNHEY and CDR2 is SVGAGI. The V and J ends lost 4 bases and 2 bases respectively, with 13 bases between them. The CDR3 sequence is 15 residues long. The CDR3 reads CASSFLGTPTDTQYF. The CDR3 coding sequence is TGTGCCAGCAGTTTCCTGGGGACTCCCACAGATACGCAGTATTTT.

This sequence joins TRBV6-2 or TRBV6-3 and TRBJ1-2; TRBD1 matches at 8 bases. Germline trimming cut 6 bases from V and 2 bases from J; bases unmatched to any gene: 2. Germline V gene lookup returns CDR1 MNHEY and CDR2 SVGEGT. The CDR3 has 13 residues. CDR3 amino acids: CASSRDRNYGYTF. DNA of the CDR3: TGTGCCAGCAGCAGGGACAGGAACTATGGCTACACCTTC.

The V call is TRBV5-1, the J call TRBJ1-1; D gene ambiguous. Deletions cut 4 bases from V and 1 base from J, with 5 bases between. Germline loops: CDR1 SGHRS, CDR2 YFSETQ. The CDR3 covers 12 residues. The CDR3 DNA reads TGCGCCAGCAGCGACACGAACACTGAAGCTTTCTTT. Amino acid sequence: CASSDTNTEAFF.

This chain connects TRBV19 to TRBJ1-1; 8 positions agree with TRBD1. Unmatched junction bases numbered 3, after V lost 1 base and J lost 2 bases. From germline, CDR1 is LNHDA and CDR2 SQIVND (reference sequence). This CDR3 comprises 15 residues. The CDR3 loop reads CASSIARGQNTEAFF. CDR3 sequence (DNA): TGTGCCAGTAGTATAGCCAGGGGGCAAAACACTGAAGCTTTCTTT.

This rearrangement joins TRBV30 to TRBJ2-3, with 7 bases that match TRBD2. With V trimmed by 3 bases and J by 3 bases, 3 bases remained unmatched. Germline CDR1 reads GTSNPN; CDR2 reads SVGIG (reference sequence). CDR3 size: 13 residues. This CDR3 is CAWSARGTDTQYF. CDR3 DNA sequence: TGTGCCTGGAGCGCGCGGGGGACAGATACGCAGTATTTT.

The J gene is TRBJ2-7, the V gene TRBV5-6; TRBD1 matches at 8 bases. CDR3 length: 16 amino acids. V shed 0 bases and J 0 bases; nucleotides not matched to a gene: 5. Looked up from germline, CDR1 is SGHDT and CDR2 is YYEEEE. CDR3 loop: CASSLVSGGGSYEQYF. The CDR3 DNA reads as TGTGCCAGCAGCTTGGTTTCAGGGGGCGGCTCCTACGAGCAGTACTTC. Supplemented by reference TRBV5-6 and TRBJ2-7, the full variable domain reads DAGVTQSPTHLIKTRGQQVTLRCSPKSGHDTVSWYQQALGQGPQFIFQYYEEEERQRGNFPDRFSGHQFPNYSSELNVNALLLGDSALYLCASSLVSGGGSYEQYFGPGTRLTVT.

The rearrangement links TRBV12-3 or TRBV12-4 to TRBJ2-7, with no clear D. The CDR3 loop spans 12 amino acids. Between the trimmed V and J ends, which lost 5 bases and 4 bases, there was a span of 9 bases. The CDR3 sequence is CASSLQVYEQYF. The CDR3 coding sequence is TGTGCCAGCAGTCTGCAGGTTTACGAGCAGTACTTC.

For the CDR3, the DNA is TGCGCCAGCAGCTTGGGAGGGACAGGCGTGGGGGCTTTCTTT. Its protein is CASSLGGTGVGAFF. The J gene is TRBJ1-1, the V gene TRBV5-1; TRBD1 agrees at 8 bases. CDR1 is SGHRS, CDR2 YFSETQ, per germline. The CDR3 runs 14 residues. V lost 0 bases, J lost 11 bases, and 9 bases stayed unmatched. Full variable domain (rest looked up from reference TRBV5-1 and TRBJ1-1): KAGVTQTPRYLIKTRGQQVTLSCSPISGHRSVSWYQQTPGQGLQFLFEYFSETQRNKGNFPGRFSGRQFSNSRSEMNVSTLELGDSALYLCASSLGGTGVGAFFGQGTRLTVV.

V usage is TRBV6-5 and J usage is TRBJ1-1; D is ambiguous. The CDR3 is made up of 13 amino acids. The germline V gene encodes CDR1 MNHEY and CDR2 SVGAGI. V lost 0 bases, J lost 11 bases, and 13 bases lay in between. The CDR3 loop is CASSYSMSQSAFF. CDR3 DNA sequence: TGTGCCAGCAGTTACTCGATGTCACAGTCGGCTTTCTTT.